The clone carrying this T cell receptor beta chain was picked up many times. These data are taken from a study of CD4 and CD8 cells across lung adenocarcinoma regions. TCRdb re-analysed the PCR reads in MiXCR, keeping a single row per CDR3 protein. The sample contains about 12,000 distinct CDR3 sequences, 45% to 50% of which appear only once. The CDR3 length is 14 residues. In germline, CDR1 is WSHSY, CDR2 SAAADI. V lost 3 bases and J lost 3, with 9 bases in between. The sequence came from a male donor with lung adenocarcinoma. The CD4 and CD8 labels of this study may be unreliable. Sequenced: CD8+ T cells from the margin of a lung tumor. The chain carries TRBV10-2 and TRBJ2-1, with D unresolved. In DNA form, the CDR3 reads TGCGCCAGCAGTGAAGAGCGCTTCTACAATGAGCAGTTCTTC. This encodes CASSEERFYNEQFF.